A selection of T cell receptor beta chains follows, all from one sample in a study of beta chain features in type 1 diabetes. Some clones are missing from TCRdb's copy, which holds only in-frame ones; the method was immunoSEQ multiplex PCR. The sample has 110,000 to 150,000 clones, 9.2% seen once. The sequenced sample was central memory CD4+ T cells from blood. The origin of the receptors is a man between 18 and 29 years old in good health. Both conserved end residues are part of each CDR3. D genes are given only for firm matches. For some rows the clone size is stated as once, few or many, or as a class when expanded; others skip it.

NA | few | TRBJ2-5 | TRBV18 | CASSPGRGGASEETQYF | TGTGCCAGCTCACCGGGCAGGGGTGGCGCTTCGGAAGAGACCCAGTACTTC
TRBD2 | NA | TRBJ2-3 | TRBV7-7 | CASSLGSGGAASDTQYF | TGTGCCAGCAGCTTGGGCAGCGGGGGGGCTGCTTCAGATACGCAGTATTTT
TRBD1 | NA | TRBJ2-2 | TRBV18 | CASSPGTGNTGELFF | TGTGCCAGCTCACCAGGGACAGGCAACACCGGGGAGCTGTTTTTT
NA | few | TRBJ2-2 | TRBV18 | CASSSPSGDTGELFF | TGTGCCAGCTCGTCGCCTTCAGGGGACACCGGGGAGCTGTTTTTT
TRBD2 | NA | TRBJ2-3 | TRBV5-8 | CASSPGLAETSTDTQYF | TGTGCCAGCAGCCCGGGACTAGCGGAAACTAGCACAGATACGCAGTATTTT
NA | NA | TRBJ2-3 | TRBV25-1 | CAISTGQTTDTQYF | TGTGCCATCTCGACAGGACAAACCACAGATACGCAGTATTTT
NA | few | TRBJ1-6 | TRBV28 | CASSQDSPLHF | TGTGCCAGCAGCCAGGATTCACCCCTCCACTTT
TRBD2 | few | TRBJ2-2 | TRBV15 | CATTRGENTGELFF | TGTGCCACTACGCGGGGGGAGAACACCGGGGAGCTGTTTTTT
NA | few | TRBJ2-7 | TRBV2 | CASSRDEQYF | TGTGCCAGCAGTCGAGACGAGCAGTACTTC
NA | few | TRBJ2-5 | TRBV27 | CASSSRVRETQYF | TGTGCCAGCAGTTCCAGGGTTCGGGAGACCCAGTACTTC
TRBD1 | NA | TRBJ1-2 | TRBV5-1 | CASSLARTGLGYTF | TGCGCCAGCAGCTTGGCTCGGACAGGGCTTGGCTACACCTTC
TRBD2 | NA | TRBJ2-1 | TRBV4-2 | CASSRTSGAPNEQFF | TGTGCCAGCAGCAGAACTAGCGGGGCCCCCAATGAGCAGTTCTTC
NA | NA | TRBJ1-2 | TRBV2 | CASTTERGYGYTF | TGTGCCAGCACTACTGAGCGGGGCTATGGCTACACCTTC
NA | NA | TRBJ1-3 | TRBV30 | CAWSTGRHGNTIYF | TGTGCCTGGAGTACGGGGAGGCACGGGAACACCATATATTTT
TRBD2 | few | TRBJ2-5 | TRBV7-2 | CASSFSGGPQETQYF | TGTGCCAGCAGCTTTAGCGGGGGGCCCCAAGAGACCCAGTACTTC
TRBD1 | NA | TRBJ1-6 | TRBV4-1 | CASSRQGNNSPLHF | TGCGCCAGCAGCAGACAGGGGAATAATTCACCCCTCCACTTT
NA | NA | TRBJ1-5 | TRBV7-2 | CASSPQTGNQPQHF | TGTGCCAGCAGCCCCCAGACAGGCAATCAGCCCCAGCATTTT
TRBD2 | few | TRBJ2-5 | TRBV6-6 | CASSRDYETQYF | TGTGCCAGCAGCCGGGACTATGAGACCCAGTACTTC
NA | few | TRBJ2-1 | TRBV7-2 | CASSSQGGLHNEQFF | TGTGCCAGCAGCTCACAGGGGGGGCTGCACAATGAGCAGTTCTTC
NA | few | TRBJ2-5 | TRBV6-1 | CASRRDVWGQETQYF | TGTGCCAGCAGGCGGGATGTATGGGGCCAAGAGACCCAGTACTTC
TRBD2 | few | TRBJ2-7 | TRBV5-4 | CASSLTGGGREQYF | TGTGCCAGCAGCCTAACGGGGGGGGGAAGAGAGCAGTACTTC
NA | NA | TRBJ1-5 | TRBV27 | CASRRTAYQPQHF | TGTGCCAGCAGAAGGACAGCTTATCAGCCCCAGCATTTT
NA | NA | TRBJ1-6 | TRBV2 | CASSHRNSPLHF | TGTGCCAGCAGTCACAGAAATTCACCCCTCCACTTT
NA | NA | TRBJ2-3 | TRBV14 | CASRRVGTDTQYF | TGTGCCAGCAGACGGGTCGGCACAGATACGCAGTATTTT
NA | few | TRBJ2-7 | TRBV29-1 | CSVEGGVGFEQYF | TGCAGCGTTGAAGGGGGAGTGGGATTCGAGCAGTACTTC
TRBD2 | NA | TRBJ2-5 | TRBV14 | CASVTSGGPEDQETQYF | TGTGCCAGCGTGACTAGCGGGGGGCCGGAGGACCAAGAGACCCAGTACTTC
TRBD2 | few | TRBJ2-3 | TRBV4-2 | CASSQEPRRGAFTDTQYF | TGTGCCAGCAGCCAAGAACCCCGGCGGGGGGCTTTCACAGATACGCAGTATTTT
NA | few | TRBJ1-2 | TRBV10-3 | CAISESDRYGYTF | TGTGCCATCAGTGAGTCAGACAGATATGGCTACACCTTC
NA | NA | TRBJ2-1 | TRBV14 | CASSQGLASHEQFF | TGTGCCAGCAGCCAAGGTCTAGCTTCCCATGAGCAGTTCTTC
TRBD1 | NA | TRBJ1-2 | TRBV15 | CATSSLGQGPVIYGYTF | TGTGCCACCAGCAGCCTCGGACAGGGGCCGGTCATCTATGGCTACACCTTC
NA | many | TRBJ1-1 | TRBV18 | CASSPQGMNTEAFF | TGTGCCAGCTCACCACAGGGGATGAACACTGAAGCTTTCTTT
NA | few | TRBJ1-2 | TRBV30 | CATSGGTHVGYTF | TGTGCCACCTCCGGGGGGACCCACGTTGGCTACACCTTC
TRBD1 | few | TRBJ2-2 | TRBV27 | CASRRNRDRVSGELFF | TGTGCCAGCAGAAGAAACCGGGACAGGGTGTCCGGGGAGCTGTTTTTT
NA | NA | TRBJ1-2 | TRBV5-6 | CASSLRRASNYGYTF | TGTGCCAGCAGCTTGAGGAGGGCTTCTAACTATGGCTACACCTTC